Below are 21 T cell receptor beta chains sequenced from a single sample in a study of blood T cell repertoires in COVID-19 (dated by TCRdb to 2020 to 2021). The library relied on the immunoSEQ multiplex PCR assay. Drawn from immuneACCESS, this table holds only the in-frame rearrangements with V and J called that TCRdb kept. Clones are partly lost; checked studies trace under half to an unresolved V gene and leave the rest unexplained. The sample yields roughly 63,000 clones; approximately 80% were counted once. The ten largest clones capture more than 9.5% of the sample. Sequenced: peripheral blood. Every receptor here comes from a human donor in a cohort sampled during active COVID-19.

The J gene is TRBJ1-3, the V gene TRBV5-5, with no clear D. Germline V gene sequence: CDR1 SGHKS, CDR2 YYEKEE (reference sequence). The V end was cut by 2 bases, the J end by 2 bases, with 8 bases between. The CDR3 runs 14 residues. This CDR3 reads CASSFQFAGNTIYF. For the CDR3, the DNA is TGTGCCAGCAGCTTTCAGTTTGCTGGAAACACCATATATTTT.

This sequence joins TRBV6-5 and TRBJ2-5, with D possibly being TRBD1 (6 bases). Germline CDR1 and CDR2: MNHEY and SVGAGI. The CDR3 is 15 residues long. Trimming stripped 5 bases from V and 3 bases from J, with 16 bases between. The CDR3 protein is CASSPGQRGKETQYF. The CDR3 nucleotides are TGTGCCAGCAGTCCCGGACAGAGAGGAAAAGAGACCCAGTACTTC.

This chain connects TRBV5-6 to TRBJ1-1, with TRBD1 matching over 9 bases. Losses at the gene ends were 2 bases for V and 4 bases for J; bases not matched to a gene: 18. Germline assignment: CDR1 SGHDT and CDR2 YYEEEE. The CDR3 loop spans 19 amino acids. The CDR3 sequence: CASSFGRGLDWDRATEAFF. CDR3 DNA sequence: TGTGCCAGCAGCTTTGGGAGGGGCCTCGACTGGGACAGGGCCACTGAAGCTTTCTTT.

V gene TRBV18 combines with J gene TRBJ2-1, with a weak D call TRBD1 (6 bases). The CDR3 spans 16 residues. Germline values: CDR1 KGHSH, CDR2 LQKENI. With 2 bases removed from V and 6 bases from J, the gap between germline ends came to 17 bases. The CDR3 sequence is CASSPGQQGPSNEQFF. CDR3 bases: TGTGCCAGCTCACCAGGTCAACAGGGACCGAGCAATGAGCAGTTCTTC.

A few counts support this clone. The chain has TRBV7-2 and TRBJ1-6; no reliable D call. V dropped 5 bases and J dropped 5 bases, with 13 bases sitting between them. This CDR3 has 15 residues. From germline, CDR1 is SGHTA and CDR2 FQGNSA. The CDR3 region is CASSTRRGNNSPLHF. For the CDR3, the DNA is TGTGCCAGCAGCACGCGAAGAGGGAATAATTCACCCCTCCACTTT. Variable domain in full (rest from reference TRBV7-2 and TRBJ1-6): GAGVSQSPSNKVTEKGKDVELRCDPISGHTALYWYRQSLGQGLEFLIYFQGNSAPDKSGLPSDRFSAERTGGSVSTLTIQRTQQEDSAVYLCASSTRRGNNSPLHFGNGTRLTVT.

J is TRBJ2-1 and V is TRBV4-2; the match to TRBD2 covers 8 bases. The CDR3 is made up of 16 amino acids. The V and J ends lost 1 base and 4 bases, in that order; junction bases with no gene match: 6. CDR1 and CDR2 (germline): LGHNA, YNFKEQ. The CDR3 coding sequence is TGTGCCAGCAGCCAAGGAAAGGGACTAGAATACAATGAGCAGTTCTTC. Translating it yields CASSQGKGLEYNEQFF.

This chain uses TRBV7-9 with TRBJ1-6; the D gene is possibly TRBD1 (5 bases). The CDR3 consists of 15 residues. Germline-derived CDR1 and CDR2 are SEHNR and FQNEAQ (reference sequence). Between the trimmed V and J ends, which lost 2 bases and 14 bases, there was a span of 19 bases. The CDR3 nucleotides read TGTGCCAGCAGCTTATATAGGACGGGGGATCCATCCCTCCACTTT. Amino acid sequence: CASSLYRTGDPSLHF.

The V call is TRBV15, the J call TRBJ1-1; 9 bases align to TRBD1. Germline assignment: CDR1 LNHNV and CDR2 YYDKDF (reference sequence). V lost 5 bases and J lost 6; bases outside the gene matches: 10. The CDR3 loop spans 15 amino acids. The CDR3 region is CATSSRQGGIPEAFF. CDR3 nucleotide sequence: TGTGCCACCAGCTCCCGACAGGGGGGAATCCCTGAAGCTTTCTTT.

CDR3 residues: CASSIDRGETQYF. CDR3 bases: TGTGCCAGTAGTATAGACAGGGGAGAGACCCAGTACTTC. The chain joins TRBV19 to TRBJ2-5; possible D gene TRBD1, 6 bases. The CDR3 is made up of 13 amino acids. V dropped 0 bases and J dropped 4 bases, with 6 bases sitting between them. CDR1 is LNHDA and CDR2 is SQIVND in the germline V gene (reference sequence). Drawing the rest from reference TRBV19 and TRBJ2-5, the complete variable domain is DGGITQSPKYLFRKEGQNVTLSCEQNLNHDAMYWYRQDPGQGLRLIYYSQIVNDFQKGDIAEGYSVSREKKESFPLTVTSAQKNPTAFYLCASSIDRGETQYFGPGTRLLVL.

The rearrangement uses TRBV7-3 and TRBJ2-1, with 10 bases that match TRBD2. The germline gives CDR1 SGHTA, CDR2 FQGTGA. The CDR3 is 17 residues long. Trimming cost V 2 bases and J 8 bases; bases outside gene matches: 12. The CDR3 bases are TGTGCCAGCAGCTTACCGTCTAGCGGGAGTGGAAAAGATGAGCAGTTCTTC. It encodes CASSLPSSGSGKDEQFF.

In its sample, this clone was seen a few times. The chain links TRBV7-9 to TRBJ2-5, with D tentatively TRBD1 (6 bases). Germline CDR1 and CDR2: SEHNR and FQNEAQ (reference sequence). V was pared by 1 base and J by 2 bases, with 11 bases between. This CDR3 is built from 15 residues. CDR3 protein: CASSLELGGQETQYF. CDR3 bases: TGTGCCAGCAGCTTAGAGTTAGGGGGTCAAGAGACCCAGTACTTC.

A remark on this clone: A junction end diverges from the germline sequence, so it may reflect a read error. The rearrangement links TRBV9 to TRBJ1-2, with 9 bases aligning to TRBD1. The CDR3 spans 14 residues. Germline values: CDR1 SGDLS, CDR2 YYNGEE. CDR3 DNA sequence: TGTGCCAGCAGCGCATCTCCGGGACAGGGTCGGGTCATCTTC. This translates into CASSASPGQGRVIF.

The chain is built from TRBV13 and TRBJ2-7, with a weak D call TRBD1 (6 bases). Trimming stripped 3 bases from V and 1 base from J, with 16 bases between. Germline loops: CDR1 PRHDT, CDR2 FYEKMQ (reference sequence). The CDR3 consists of 16 residues. CDR3 amino acids: CASSFGRGEVSYEQYF. The CDR3 nucleotides are TGTGCCAGCAGCTTCGGCAGGGGCGAGGTTTCCTACGAGCAGTACTTC. Supplemented by reference TRBV13 and TRBJ2-7, the full variable domain reads AAGVIQSPRHLIKEKRETATLKCYPIPRHDTVYWYQQGPGQDPQFLISFYEKMQSDKGSIPDRFSAQQFSDYHSELNMSSLELGDSALYFCASSFGRGEVSYEQYFGPGTRLTVT.

The genes are TRBV4-3 and TRBJ2-1; 7 bases map to TRBD2. V lost 3 bases to trimming and J lost 9 bases; unmatched junction nucleotides: 14. Germline V gene lookup returns CDR1 LGHNA and CDR2 YSLEER. The CDR3 extends over 16 amino acids. The CDR3: CASSQKSGASRGEQFF. The CDR3 DNA follows: TGCGCCAGCAGCCAGAAAAGCGGGGCCTCAAGGGGTGAGCAGTTCTTC.

The chain couples TRBV24-1 to TRBJ1-5; D might be TRBD1 (6 bases). CDR1 KGHDR and CDR2 SFDVKD come from the germline V gene. V lost 3 bases, J lost 6 bases, and 14 bases lay in between. The CDR3 is 15 residues long. The CDR3 nucleotides are TGTGCCACCAGTGATAGCGGGGGCCGCGGTCAGCCCCAGCATTTT. This translates into CATSDSGGRGQPQHF.

The V call is TRBV7-9, the J call TRBJ1-1, with D uncertain. The CDR3 consists of 11 residues. The ends were cut back, 3 bases at V and 7 bases at J, with 6 bases in the middle. From germline, CDR1 is SEHNR and CDR2 FQNEAQ (reference sequence). Written as DNA, the CDR3 is TGTGCCAGCAGCTTCGGAGATGAAGCTTTCTTT. Amino acids: CASSFGDEAFF.

V gene TRBV5-1 combines with J gene TRBJ2-2; possibly TRBD2 for D (7 bases). Germline V gene lookup returns CDR1 SGHRS and CDR2 YFSETQ. Deletions cut 4 bases from V and 1 base from J, with 20 bases between. The CDR3 spans 18 residues. The CDR3 region is CASSHPPGAGENTGELFF. The DNA for the CDR3 is TGCGCCAGCAGCCATCCCCCGGGGGCGGGGGAGAACACCGGGGAGCTGTTTTTT.

The chain joins TRBV28 to TRBJ2-1, with a possible D match to TRBD2 (6 bases). Germline-derived CDR1 and CDR2 are MDHEN and SYDVKM. The CDR3 totals 14 residues. Trimming removed 5 bases from V and 8 bases from J, with 16 bases in between. The CDR3 bases are TGTGCCAGCAGTCTCGCGGGGAGAACCGATGAGCAGTTCTTC. Translating it yields CASSLAGRTDEQFF.

This clone is a singleton in its sample. The V gene is TRBV18, the J gene TRBJ2-3; 9 bases are shared with TRBD1. Germline CDR1 KGHSH, CDR2 LQKENI. Trimming at V came to 5 bases and at J to 5 bases, leaving 11 bases not matched to a gene. This CDR3 is built from 16 residues. CDR3 region: CASSKHPGQGQDTQYF. CDR3 nucleotides: TGTGCCAGCTCAAAACATCCGGGACAGGGTCAAGATACGCAGTATTTT.

Judged by abundance, this clone is medium-sized. The J gene is TRBJ1-2, the V gene TRBV28, with 8 bases identical to TRBD1. The V gene's germline CDR1 is MDHEN and CDR2 SYDVKM. The V gene end was trimmed by 8 bases and the J gene end by 4 bases; junction bases not matched to a gene: 12. This CDR3 region has 15 residues. The CDR3 here is CASGSQGAIFYGYTF. CDR3 DNA: TGTGCCAGCGGATCTCAGGGGGCTATCTTCTATGGCTACACCTTC.

V usage is TRBV11-3 and J usage is TRBJ2-5; possible D gene TRBD2, 5 bases. CDR3 length: 14 amino acids. Between the trimmed V and J ends, which lost 0 bases and 7 bases, there was a span of 12 bases. The germline gives CDR1 SGHNT, CDR2 YENEEA. CDR3 nucleotides: TGTGCCAGCAGCTTAGAGCCAGCCAGCGGGACCCAGTACTTC. This sequence encodes CASSLEPASGTQYF.